The source of this T cell receptor beta chain is a study of cytomegalovirus exposure and HLA in healthy donors. The primer mix had 60 Vbeta and 13 Jbeta primers. Only in-frame clones appear in the TCRdb table, and some are missing; sequencing was by immunoSEQ multiplex PCR. This sample has 120,000 or so clones, with over 65% found just once. V lost 2 bases and J lost 9, with 10 bases in between. Germline values: CDR1 DFQATT, CDR2 SNEGSKA (reference sequence). The CDR3 sequence is 11 residues long. The sample holds one count of this clone. This clonotype was obtained from a man between 18 and 29 years old in good health and CMV-seronegative. Sequenced sample: PBMCs. This rearrangement joins TRBV20-1 to TRBJ1-2; D may be TRBD1 (5 bases). CDR3 amino acids: CSARKDTRYTF. The CDR3 DNA sequence: TGCAGTGCTAGAAAGGACACACGCTACACCTTC.